This section outlines one T cell receptor beta chain sequence together with its context. A few counts support this clonotype. No cognate antigen has been identified for it. No base-level quality is on record; no much larger clone is a single base apart. The sample is drawn from a study of immune aging and cytomegalovirus after organ transplant (TCRdb year 2021). Regarding the study in general: Three-drug immunosuppression with prednisone, tacrolimus, and mycophenolate was given to all transplant recipients. The research as a whole found: TEMRA cells made up a larger share of large clones, and the seven largest clones (around 1,800 cells) gained aged and TEMRA cells while losing TCM cells. Aged-phenotype cells increased post-transplant regardless of clone size, earlier in large clones (days 200-264) than small clones, following viremia. Because CD57 was not measured in the sequencing data, a conservative gene-based aging definition was used instead.

Looking up the germline V gene yields CDR1 MNHEY and CDR2 SVGEGT. V is pruned by 1 base and J by 0 bases, leaving 5 bases of the junction without a gene match. CDR3 length: 17 amino acids, cysteine to phenylalanine. Left in the record is the CDR3 DNA by itself, 51 bases read in frame from the first base. Library preparation was by single-cell sequencing. The sample was run on an Illumina NovaSeq 6000. The BD Rhapsody Targeted mRNA and AbSeq Reagent Kit was used in a microwell format for cell capture and library preparation. The libraries included TCR, sample tags, AbSeq, and targeted mRNA drawn from the Human T-Cell Expression Panel together with custom TOX and TOX2 primers. Sequencing of the libraries was done on an Illumina NovaSeq. The source study handled its data this way. The analysis covered roughly 9,600 cells in total, of which 7076 were CD8 T cells and a few thousand were CD8 T cells with an identifiable TCR CDR3. Raw data were processed with the BD Rhapsody Targeted Analysis Pipeline with V(D)J processing on the Seven Bridges Genomics platform. SeqGeq 1.6.0 was used for quality control, Sample Tag demultiplexing with Lex-BDSMK, clone identification with VDJ Explorer, and Seurat clustering. Clones making up <1% of CD8 T cells were classified as non-expanded, and clones making up >2.5% of the sample were classified as clonal expansions. TCRdb reworked the public reads: Q25 trimming with fastp, MiXCR clone assembly, productive beta chains retained. Every entry covers one CDR3 protein and lists the most common genes and DNA from its rows. The V and J calls reflect TCRdb's pipeline rather than the authors' work. Recorded for this sample are more than 20,000 distinct CDR3 sequences; approximately 34% of them occurred a single time. In total, the top ten clones hold less than 30% of the sample.

Explained via the paper, the time point label denotes: five sample-tagged time points from pre-transplant (day -1) to day 368 post-transplant, pooled. Thawed PBMC were stimulated with a CMV IE-1 overlapping peptide library for 12 hours, with no transport inhibitors added. After thawing, cells were rested overnight and were then stimulated in R10 medium with CD28/CD49d costimulation. The IE-1 peptide library was made up of 15-amino-acid peptides, each overlapping by 11 amino acids. Samples from each time point were barcoded using BD Single-Cell Multiplexing Kit Sample Tags, then pooled and stained with oligo-conjugated anti-CD45RA and sorting antibodies. A BD FACSAria III was used to sort CMV-responsive CD8+CD137+ and CD4+CD154+ T cells at 4-way purity. Blood samples were drawn into EDTA vacutainers and processed by Ficoll gradient within 1-24 hours.

The rearrangement joined TRBV6-2 or TRBV6-3 to TRBJ2-5; 10 of the junction bases match TRBD2. Sequencing used CMV peptide-activated CD4+ and CD8+ T cells sorted from blood, obtained at five time points, pooled. Sample cell subset or site, as interpreted from the label and publication: sorted CD8+CD137+ and CD4+CD154+ T cells after about 12 h CMV IE-1 peptide stimulation. The clonotype was recovered from a female donor who had a heart transplant and CMV viremia. The sequenced DNA: TGTGCCAGCAGTTACTTCGGACTAGCGGCTAACCAAGAGACCCAGTACTTC. Translated, this gives CASSYFGLAANQETQYF.